This T cell receptor (beta chain) appears in the sequencing data of a study of technical replicates of blood from a handful of donors. TCRdb keeps only in-frame clones here, not all; method: immunoSEQ multiplex PCR. This table has approximately 89,000 clones, around 94% appearing once. Germline CDR1 reads GTSNPN; CDR2 reads SVGIG (reference sequence). The V gene lost 1 base and the J gene lost 7 bases, with 7 bases spanning the gap. The CDR3 contains 11 residues. The chain joins TRBV30 to TRBJ1-1; D not resolved. The sample comprised T cells isolated from PBMCs. This clonotype originated in a human donor in good health. CDR3 in amino acids: CAWSGQIEAFF. The CDR3 coding sequence is TGTGCCTGGAGTGGTCAAATTGAAGCTTTCTTT.